This TCR beta chain is from a study of vaccination and CD4 T cells after COVID-19 (dated 2022 in TCRdb). About the full investigation: Convalescent patients had a positive SARS-CoV-2 result on nasal swab PCR, and of these patients, nine had mild disease and one had severe disease. The convalescent cohort included six males and four females, with two Hispanic individuals, seven Caucasians, two Asians and one multiracial person. Participants received two doses of either the Pfizer-BioNTech BNT162b2 vaccine (n=8) or the Moderna mRNA-1273 vaccine (n=2). Post-COVID blood samples from convalescent patients were collected a median of around 100 days after diagnosis, with a range of roughly 35 to 180 days. Post-vaccine blood samples were collected a median of about 69 days after the second vaccine dose, ranging from roughly 13 to 241 days. Overlapping spike peptide pools from SARS-CoV-2 and from the common cold coronaviruses HCoV-NL63, HCoV-OC43 and HCoV-229E were used as culture stimuli. Control cultures received a CEFX viral epitope pool as the positive control, an HIV-1 Nef peptide pool as the negative control, or no peptide. The spike-specific CD4+ TCR repertoire was compared before and after mRNA vaccination in under 11 COVID-19 convalescent patients and a handful of infection-naive healthy vaccine recipients. Results the study describes overall, beyond this receptor: The median count of SARS-CoV-2-reactive clonotypes went up from approximately 22 after infection to 35 to 40 after vaccination, although the change was not significant. Of the vaccine-specific clones found in convalescent patients, nearly all (304 of 307) were mono-reactive for SARS-CoV-2 spike instead of being cross-reactive with common cold coronaviruses. Only a relatively small number of convalescent patients were included in the study, and early timepoints following natural infection were not analyzed. In convalescent patients, a median roughly 85% of post-vaccine SARS-CoV-2-reactive clones were detected only after vaccination, suggesting vaccine-specific priming.

Library method: PCR. At the Johns Hopkins FTIC core, DNA from the cultured CD4+ T cells underwent TCR sequencing with the Oncomine TCR Beta short-read assay. The QIAamp micro DNA kit was used to extract genomic DNA from the cultured CD4+ T cells. Oncomine TCR Beta libraries from cultured CD4+ T cells were pooled with unique dual indexes and sequenced on an Illumina iSeq 100. As for the authors' bioinformatics: Non-productive sequences were removed, and CDR3s that did not start with C, did not end with F or W, or were shorter than 7 amino acids were discarded. Antigen-specific clonotypes were identified using the MANAFEST web application through comparison of peptide-stimulated wells with reference and other culture wells. An FDR below 0.05, an odds ratio above 5, and a productive frequency above 0.1% in at least two of three replicate wells were required for clones to be considered positive. A clonotype was classed as cross-reactive if the clonotype showed significant expansion both in SARS-CoV-2 spike wells and in at least one common cold coronavirus spike condition. Levenshtein distances (stringdist) and unrooted phylogenetic trees (ape) in R version 3.6.1 were used to assess CDR3 homology. TCRdb reran the public reads through fastp at Q25 and MiXCR, keeping productive beta chains. Rows are combined by CDR3 protein, so each entry shows the most common genes and DNA. For this entry, the V and J calls and clone size follow TCRdb and not the study's own pipeline. Counted in this sample were more than 15,000 distinct CDR3 sequences; 45% to 50% of them appeared once. Roughly 13% of the sample is taken by the ten largest.

Details on this clonotype: Its antigen is still unknown. No per-base quality is available; no much larger clone lies one base away.

Reading the label with the study, this specimen's treatment or condition is: 10-day PBMC culture with coronavirus spike peptide pools or control peptides (ViraFEST assay). The study used the ViraFEST assay, which expanded antigen-specific T cells with peptide pools and then identified expanded clonotypes by TCR sequencing. The convalescent patients' positive SARS-CoV-2 PCR tests fell between March and December 2020, which was before the Alpha, Beta and Delta variants emerged in the United States. Each well held some 2 million PBMCs cultured with roughly 10 ug/ml peptide pools in IMDM containing around 5% human AB serum and 9 to 10 IU/ml IL-2. Half of the culture medium was replaced with fresh IL-2-containing medium on days 3 and 7. CD4+ T cells were isolated after roughly eleven days of culture through negative selection using the EasySep CD4+ T cell isolation kit. PBMCs were separated from whole blood using Ficoll-Paque Plus gradient centrifugation and then either used fresh or cryopreserved at -140C. Each culture condition was generally run in triplicate wells.

The CDR3 spans 15 residues, from the cysteine through the phenylalanine. The CDR3 DNA has 45 bases and is translated from base 1. For CDR1 and CDR2, the germline V gene lists SNHLY and FYNNEI. V loses 4 bases at its end and J loses 2 bases; junction bases beyond the gene matches: 4. The origin of this receptor is a human donor with COVID-19. Recombination connected TRBV2 to TRBJ2-3, with TRBD2 matching 9 junction bases. Sequences were obtained from cultured CD4+ T cells from blood. The nucleotides read TGTGCCAGCAGTGTTAGCGGGGGAACCACAGATACGCAGTATTTT. This yields the protein CASSVSGGTTDTQYF.